A single sample is the source of the 18 T cell receptor beta chains below, sequenced in a study of identical twins. A single record per CDR3 protein comes from TCRdb applying MiXCR to the 5' RACE reads. The repertoire holds a few hundred thousand distinct CDR3 sequences, 13% to 15% seen once, with nearly 0.45% in the top ten. These sequences were also reported in another study, on yellow fever vaccine responses in identical twins.

The sample consisted of CD4+ T cells sorted from blood. Every receptor here comes from a woman aged 18-35 years in good health.

A few counts support this clonotype. This sequence joins TRBV15 and TRBJ1-1, with D perhaps TRBD1 (6 bases). The CDR3 sequence is 14 residues long. Germline V gene sequence: CDR1 LNHNV, CDR2 YYDKDF (reference sequence). V shed 7 bases and J shed 3 bases, with 15 bases lying between them. This chain's CDR3 is CATTRGGSDTEAFF. The CDR3 nucleotides are TGTGCCACCACGAGGGGGGGCTCGGACACTGAAGCTTTCTTT.

The chain joins TRBV20-1 to TRBJ1-4, with no clear D. Germline CDR1 is DFQATT and CDR2 is SNEGSKA (reference sequence). This CDR3 has 14 residues. V lost 6 bases, J lost 0 bases, and 11 bases lay in between. This CDR3 reads CSAKSLATNEKLFF. CDR3 DNA sequence: TGCAGTGCCAAAAGCCTCGCAACTAATGAAAAACTGTTTTTT.

This clonotype was counted only a few times. The chain employs TRBV13 and TRBJ2-7, with 8 bases fitting TRBD1. The junction had 12 bases not matched to a gene; V was cut back by 2 bases and J by 6 bases. The CDR3 has 16 amino acids. Germline CDR1 is PRHDT and CDR2 is FYEKMQ (reference sequence). The CDR3 nucleotides read TGTGCCAGCAGCTTAAGACAGGGGCGGGTGGGGAGCGAGCAGTACGTC. Amino acids: CASSLRQGRVGSEQYV.

This clonotype occurred a few times. Here the CDR3 DNA reads TGTGCCAGCAGTTTACCAATGACAGGGCATGAGCAGTTCTTC. Encoded protein: CASSLPMTGHEQFF. This chain joins TRBV28 and TRBJ2-1; TRBD1 agrees at 7 bases. The CDR3 is 14 residues long. Germline loops: CDR1 MDHEN, CDR2 SYDVKM. J lost 8 bases, V lost 2 bases, and 6 bases had no gene match.

This clonotype came up a few times. The V and J genes are TRBV7-9 and TRBJ1-3; D might be TRBD1 (5 bases). V was clipped by 2 bases and J by 2 bases, with 7 bases between them. The CDR3 has 14 residues. CDR1 and CDR2 (germline): SEHNR, FQNEAQ (reference sequence). As DNA, the CDR3 is TGTGCCAGCAGCTTAAAGGGGACTGGAAACACCATATATTTT. Protein sequence: CASSLKGTGNTIYF. Filled out from reference TRBV7-9 and TRBJ1-3, the complete variable domain reads DTGVSQNPRHKITKRGQNVTFRCDPISEHNRLYWYRQTLGQGPEFLTYFQNEAQLEKSRLLSDRFSAERPKGSFSTLEIQRTEQGDSAMYLCASSLKGTGNTIYFGEGSWLTVV.

This clonotype was seen more than once but under ten times. This chain uses TRBV7-9 with TRBJ2-1; D ambiguous. There are 12 residues in the CDR3. V gave up 4 bases and J gave up 8 bases, with 9 bases separating them. Germline CDR1 and CDR2: SEHNR and FQNEAQ (reference sequence). The CDR3 coding sequence is TGTGCCAGCAGCTCATCAGTTTATGAGCAGTTCTTC. Translation: CASSSSVYEQFF.

The CDR3 region is CASSLGPIRETQYF. The DNA of the CDR3 is TGTGCCAGCAGCTTAGGCCCTATTCGAGAGACCCAGTACTTC. The chain has TRBV7-6 and TRBJ2-5; D remains unclear. CDR1 is SGHVS, CDR2 FNYEAQ, per germline. The V and J ends lost 1 base and 4 bases respectively, with 10 bases between them. The CDR3 covers 14 residues.

This chain connects TRBV7-6 to TRBJ2-2; D is possibly TRBD1 or TRBD2 (5 bases each). The germline V gene has CDR1 SGHVS and CDR2 FNYEAQ. This CDR3 has 14 residues. Trimming removed 1 base at V and 5 bases at J, with 8 bases between. The CDR3 region has the DNA TGTGCCAGCAGCTTAGGATGGGGGACCGGGGAGCTGTTTTTT. Protein product: CASSLGWGTGELFF.

The CDR3 DNA sequence: TGCAGTGCTAGAGGACAGCTTCCTAACTATGGCTACACCTTC. This encodes CSARGQLPNYGYTF. This sequence joins TRBV20-1 and TRBJ1-2, with D possibly matching TRBD1 (5 bases). The V gene lost 1 base and the J gene lost 0 bases, with 9 bases spanning the gap. Germline V gene lookup returns CDR1 DFQATT and CDR2 SNEGSKA (reference sequence). This CDR3 is built from 14 residues.

This clonotype was counted only a few times. This chain connects TRBV28 to TRBJ2-1; 8 positions agree with TRBD1. V gave up 3 bases and J gave up 3 bases; unmatched junction bases: 1. CDR1 MDHEN and CDR2 SYDVKM come from the germline V gene. CDR3 length: 14 amino acids. As DNA, the CDR3 is TGTGCCAGCAGTTTGGGACAGGACTACAATGAGCAGTTCTTC. Its protein product is CASSLGQDYNEQFF.

The V and J genes are TRBV12-3 or TRBV12-4 and TRBJ1-4, with D perhaps TRBD1 (5 bases). V was shortened by 6 bases and J by 7 bases, with 15 bases between the two germline ends. There are 14 residues in the CDR3. The CDR3 DNA reads TGTGCCAGCAGCTGGGGGGAGGGAAGTGAAAAACTGTTTTTT. Its translation is CASSWGEGSEKLFF.

This clonotype was detected many times. This sequence joins TRBV20-1 and TRBJ2-7, with D unclear. This CDR3 is 13 amino acids long. Trimming left V 0 bases short and J 4 bases short, with 10 bases between. Germline CDR1 DFQATT, CDR2 SNEGSKA (reference sequence). The CDR3 bases are TGCAGTGCTAGAGAGTTGTACGGTTACGAGCAGTACTTC. This codes for CSARELYGYEQYF.

CDR3 region: CASRADGNNEQFF. CDR3 in DNA: TGTGCCAGCAGAGCGGACGGAAACAATGAGCAGTTCTTC. This sequence joins TRBV2 and TRBJ2-1; possibly TRBD2 for D (5 bases). This CDR3 has 13 amino acids. V lost 6 bases and J lost 5, with 11 bases in between. CDR1 and CDR2 from the germline V gene are SNHLY and FYNNEI.

This clonotype has a handful of counts. V gene TRBV11-1 combines with J gene TRBJ1-1; D not certain. CDR1 is SGHAT and CDR2 is FQDESV in the germline V gene (reference sequence). This CDR3 is 18 amino acids long. Trimming pared 5 bases from V and 5 bases from J, leaving 27 bases between. The CDR3 loop is CASSPRAPGPLGKTEAFF. The CDR3 DNA follows: TGTGCCAGCAGCCCTAGGGCCCCCGGGCCCCTCGGGAAGACTGAAGCTTTCTTT.

In DNA, the CDR3 is TGTGCCAGCAGTCGTAGAAGGGACAGAGGGTCACCCCTCCACTTT. Translated: CASSRRRDRGSPLHF. The genes are TRBV6-1 and TRBJ1-6; 7 nucleotides line up with TRBD1. V lost 5 bases and J lost 10; bases outside the gene matches: 11. The germline V gene has CDR1 MNHNS and CDR2 SASEGT. The CDR3 sequence is 15 residues long.

The chain combines TRBV14 with TRBJ2-1, with TRBD2 matching 9 bases. Germline values: CDR1 SGHDN, CDR2 FVKESK. The CDR3 loop spans 15 amino acids. J lost 14 bases, V lost 4 bases, and 15 bases had no gene match. CDR3 nucleotides: TGTGCCAGCAGCCCAGGGAAGTTGCGGGGGGGCAGGAAGTTCTTC. This sequence encodes CASSPGKLRGGRKFF.

The rearrangement uses TRBV5-1 and TRBJ2-1; 11 bases align to TRBD2. Germline V gene sequence: CDR1 SGHRS, CDR2 YFSETQ. The CDR3 loop spans 15 amino acids. J gave up 5 bases and V 10 bases, and 11 bases lay outside the gene matches. Written as DNA, the CDR3 is TGCGCCGTAAGCAGTGGACTAGCGGGCCACAATGAGCAGTTCTTC. It encodes CAVSSGLAGHNEQFF.

This clonotype was seen more than once but under ten times. The chain carries TRBV2 and TRBJ2-2; 10 positions agree with TRBD2. CDR1 SNHLY and CDR2 FYNNEI come from the germline V gene. V gave up 3 bases and J gave up 4 bases; unmatched junction bases: 5. The CDR3 covers 16 residues. This CDR3 reads CASSDFLAGVTGELFF. The CDR3 DNA reads TGTGCCAGCAGTGATTTCCTAGCGGGAGTCACCGGGGAGCTGTTTTTT.